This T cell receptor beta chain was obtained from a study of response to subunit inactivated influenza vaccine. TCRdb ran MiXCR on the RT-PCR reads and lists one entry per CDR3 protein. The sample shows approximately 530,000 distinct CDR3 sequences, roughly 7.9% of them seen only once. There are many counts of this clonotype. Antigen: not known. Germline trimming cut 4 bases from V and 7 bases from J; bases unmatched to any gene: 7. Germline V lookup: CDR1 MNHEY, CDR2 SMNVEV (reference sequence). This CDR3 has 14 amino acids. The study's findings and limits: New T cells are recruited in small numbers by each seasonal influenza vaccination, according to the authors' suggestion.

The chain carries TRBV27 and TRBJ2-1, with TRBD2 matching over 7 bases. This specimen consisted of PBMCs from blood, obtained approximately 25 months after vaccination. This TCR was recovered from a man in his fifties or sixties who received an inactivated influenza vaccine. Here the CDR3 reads CASSSGLQKNEQFF. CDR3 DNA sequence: TGTGCCAGCAGTTCGGGACTACAAAAAAATGAGCAGTTCTTC.